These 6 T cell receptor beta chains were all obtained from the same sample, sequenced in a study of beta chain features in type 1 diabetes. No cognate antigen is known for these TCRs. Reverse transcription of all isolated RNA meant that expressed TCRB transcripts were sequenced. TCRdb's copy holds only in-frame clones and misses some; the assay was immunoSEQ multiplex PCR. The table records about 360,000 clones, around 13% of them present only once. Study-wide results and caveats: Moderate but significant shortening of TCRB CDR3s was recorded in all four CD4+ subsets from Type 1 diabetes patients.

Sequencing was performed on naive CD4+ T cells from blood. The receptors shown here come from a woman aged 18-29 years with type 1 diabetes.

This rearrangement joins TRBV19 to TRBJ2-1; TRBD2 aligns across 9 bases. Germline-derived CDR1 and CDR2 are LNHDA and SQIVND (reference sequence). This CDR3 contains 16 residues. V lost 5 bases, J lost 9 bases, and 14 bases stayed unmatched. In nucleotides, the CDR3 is TGTGCCAGTAGTCACAGAGGTGGCGGGAGGGTCTTTGAGCAGTTCTTC. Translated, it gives CASSHRGGGRVFEQFF.

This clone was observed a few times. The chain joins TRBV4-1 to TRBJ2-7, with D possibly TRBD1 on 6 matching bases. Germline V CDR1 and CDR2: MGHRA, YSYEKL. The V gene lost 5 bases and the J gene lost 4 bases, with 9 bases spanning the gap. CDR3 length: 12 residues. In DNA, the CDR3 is TGCGCCAGCAGCGGACAGCTTTACGAGCAGTACTTC. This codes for CASSGQLYEQYF.

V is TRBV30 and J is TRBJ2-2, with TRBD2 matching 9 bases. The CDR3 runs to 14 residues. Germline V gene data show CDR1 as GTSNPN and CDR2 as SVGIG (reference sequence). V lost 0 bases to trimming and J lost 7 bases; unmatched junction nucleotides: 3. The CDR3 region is CAWSVTLAGGELFF. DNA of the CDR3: TGTGCCTGGAGTGTAACACTAGCGGGCGGGGAGCTGTTTTTT.

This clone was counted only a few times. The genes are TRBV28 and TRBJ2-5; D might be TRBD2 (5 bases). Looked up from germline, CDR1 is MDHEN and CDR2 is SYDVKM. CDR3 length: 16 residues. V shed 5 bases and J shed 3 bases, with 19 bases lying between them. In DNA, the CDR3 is TGTGCCAGCAGTCGTTGGGTTCCTAAGGGAGAAGAGACCCAGTACTTC. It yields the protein CASSRWVPKGEETQYF.

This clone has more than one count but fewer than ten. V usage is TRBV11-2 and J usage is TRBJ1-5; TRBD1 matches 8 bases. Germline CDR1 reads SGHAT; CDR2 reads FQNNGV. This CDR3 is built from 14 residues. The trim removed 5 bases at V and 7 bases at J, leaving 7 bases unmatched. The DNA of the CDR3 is TGTGCCAGCAGCCTTGGACAGGGCGAGCAGCCCCAGCATTTT. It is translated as CASSLGQGEQPQHF. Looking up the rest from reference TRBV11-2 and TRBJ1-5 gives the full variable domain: EAGVAQSPRYKIIEKRQSVAFWCNPISGHATLYWYQQILGQGPKLLIQFQNNGVVDDSQLPKDRFSAERLKGVDSTLKIQPAKLEDSAVYLCASSLGQGEQPQHFGDGTRLSIL.

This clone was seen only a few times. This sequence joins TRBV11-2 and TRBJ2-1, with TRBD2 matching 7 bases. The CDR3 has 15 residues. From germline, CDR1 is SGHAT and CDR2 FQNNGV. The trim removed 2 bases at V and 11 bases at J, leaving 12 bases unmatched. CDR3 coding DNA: TGTGCCAGCAGCTTATGGGGGGAAGGGAGCGGGAAGCAGTTCTTC. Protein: CASSLWGEGSGKQFF.